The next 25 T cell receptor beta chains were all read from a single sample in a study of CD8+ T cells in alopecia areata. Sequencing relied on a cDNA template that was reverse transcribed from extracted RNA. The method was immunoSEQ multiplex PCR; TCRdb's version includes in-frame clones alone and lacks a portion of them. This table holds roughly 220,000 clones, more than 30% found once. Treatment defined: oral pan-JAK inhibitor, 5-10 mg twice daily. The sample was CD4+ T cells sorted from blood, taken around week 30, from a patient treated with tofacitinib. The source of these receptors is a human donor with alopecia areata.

The CDR3 DNA reads TGTGCCAGCAGGCCCCTCGGGGTTGGTAACTATGGCTACACCTTC. This encodes CASRPLGVGNYGYTF. The V call is TRBV2, the J call TRBJ1-2; unclear D gene. Germline V gene sequence: CDR1 SNHLY, CDR2 FYNNEI. This CDR3 has 15 residues. V was trimmed by 6 bases and J by 1 base, leaving 15 bases between them.

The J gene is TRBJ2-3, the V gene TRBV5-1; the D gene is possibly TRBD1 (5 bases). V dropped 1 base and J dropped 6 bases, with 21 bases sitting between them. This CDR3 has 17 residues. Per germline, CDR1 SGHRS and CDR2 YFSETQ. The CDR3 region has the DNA TGCGCCAGCAGCTTGAGGGCCAGGGCAGGGAACGTGGATACGCAGTATTTT. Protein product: CASSLRARAGNVDTQYF.

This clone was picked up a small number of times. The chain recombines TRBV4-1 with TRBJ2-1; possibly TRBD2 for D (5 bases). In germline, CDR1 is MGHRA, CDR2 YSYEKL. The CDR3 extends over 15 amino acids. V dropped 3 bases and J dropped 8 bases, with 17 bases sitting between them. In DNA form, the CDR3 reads TGCGCCAGCAGCCAGGCTGTGGGAGTGATGTATGAGCAGTTCTTC. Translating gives CASSQAVGVMYEQFF.

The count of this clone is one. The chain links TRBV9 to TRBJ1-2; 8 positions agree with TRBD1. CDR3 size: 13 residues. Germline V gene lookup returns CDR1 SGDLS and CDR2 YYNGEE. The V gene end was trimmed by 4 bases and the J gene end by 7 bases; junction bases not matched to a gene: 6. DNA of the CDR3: TGTGCCAGCAGCTCGACAGGGGTCGGTGGCTACACCTTC. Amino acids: CASSSTGVGGYTF.

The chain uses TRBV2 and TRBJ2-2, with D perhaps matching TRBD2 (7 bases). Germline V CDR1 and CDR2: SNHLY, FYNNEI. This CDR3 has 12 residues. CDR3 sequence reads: CVTGRDLGELFF. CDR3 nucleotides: TGTGTTACAGGGAGGGACCTGGGGGAGCTGTTTTTT.

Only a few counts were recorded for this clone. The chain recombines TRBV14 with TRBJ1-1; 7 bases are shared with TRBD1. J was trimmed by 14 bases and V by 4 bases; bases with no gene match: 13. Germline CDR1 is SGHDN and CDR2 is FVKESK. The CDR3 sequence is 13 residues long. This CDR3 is CASSPTGYNVSFF. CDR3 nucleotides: TGTGCCAGCAGCCCGACAGGGTACAATGTGTCATTCTTT. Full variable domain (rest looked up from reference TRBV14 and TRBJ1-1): EAGVTQFPSHSVIEKGQTVTLRCDPISGHDNLYWYRRVMGKEIKFLLHFVKESKQDESGMPNNRFLAERTGGTYSTLKVQPAELEDSGVYFCASSPTGYNVSFFGQGTRLTVV.

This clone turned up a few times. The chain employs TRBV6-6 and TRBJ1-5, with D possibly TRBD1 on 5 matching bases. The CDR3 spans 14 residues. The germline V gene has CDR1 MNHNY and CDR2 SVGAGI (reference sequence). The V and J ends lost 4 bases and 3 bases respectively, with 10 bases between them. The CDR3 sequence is CASSLDRDNQPQHF. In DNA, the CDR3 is TGTGCCAGCAGTTTAGACAGAGACAATCAGCCCCAGCATTTT.

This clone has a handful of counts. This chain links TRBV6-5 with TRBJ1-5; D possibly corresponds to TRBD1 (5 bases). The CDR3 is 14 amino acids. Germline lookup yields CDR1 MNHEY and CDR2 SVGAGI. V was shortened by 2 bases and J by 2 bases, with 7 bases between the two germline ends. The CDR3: CASSYRGGNQPQHF. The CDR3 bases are TGTGCCAGCAGTTACCGGGGGGGCAATCAGCCCCAGCATTTT.

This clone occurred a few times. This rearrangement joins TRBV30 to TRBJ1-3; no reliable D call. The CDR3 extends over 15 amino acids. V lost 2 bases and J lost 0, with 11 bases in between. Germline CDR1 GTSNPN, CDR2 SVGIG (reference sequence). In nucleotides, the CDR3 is TGTGCCTGGAGTTCTATAGCGAGCTCTGGAAACACCATATATTTT. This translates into CAWSSIASSGNTIYF.

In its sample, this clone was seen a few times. The CDR3 here is CASRYRGGIDTQYF. The CDR3 region has the DNA TGTGCCAGCCGCTACCGGGGAGGGATAGATACGCAGTATTTT. The V and J genes are TRBV6-5 and TRBJ2-3; 7 bases align to TRBD2. This CDR3 is built from 14 residues. The germline V gene has CDR1 MNHEY and CDR2 SVGAGI. The junction had 10 bases not matched to a gene; V was cut back by 8 bases and J by 5 bases.

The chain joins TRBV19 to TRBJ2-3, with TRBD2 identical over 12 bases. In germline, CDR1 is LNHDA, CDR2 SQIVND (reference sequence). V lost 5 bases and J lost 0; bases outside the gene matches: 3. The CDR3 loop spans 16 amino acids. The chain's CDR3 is CASSQLAGGSTDTQYF. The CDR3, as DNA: TGTGCCAGTAGTCAACTAGCGGGAGGTAGCACAGATACGCAGTATTTT.

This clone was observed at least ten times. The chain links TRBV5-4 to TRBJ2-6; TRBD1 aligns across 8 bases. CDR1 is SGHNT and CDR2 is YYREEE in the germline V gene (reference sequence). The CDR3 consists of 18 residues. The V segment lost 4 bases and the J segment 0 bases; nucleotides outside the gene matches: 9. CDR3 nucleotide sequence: TGTGCCAGCAGCCGGGCGGACAGGGATAGCTCTGGGGCCAACGTCCTGACTTTC. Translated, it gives CASSRADRDSSGANVLTF.

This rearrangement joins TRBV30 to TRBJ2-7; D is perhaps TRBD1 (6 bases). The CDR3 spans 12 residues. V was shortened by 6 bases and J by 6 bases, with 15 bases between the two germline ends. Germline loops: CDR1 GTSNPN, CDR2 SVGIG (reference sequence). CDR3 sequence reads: CACYPRGLEQYF. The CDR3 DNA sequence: TGTGCCTGCTACCCCAGGGGTCTCGAGCAGTACTTC.

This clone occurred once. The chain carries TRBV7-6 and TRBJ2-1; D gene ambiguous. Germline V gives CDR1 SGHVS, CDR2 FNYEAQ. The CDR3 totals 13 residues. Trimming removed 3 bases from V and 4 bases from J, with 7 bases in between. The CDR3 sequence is CASSLAEYNEQFF. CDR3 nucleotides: TGTGCCAGCAGCTTGGCTGAATACAATGAGCAGTTCTTC.

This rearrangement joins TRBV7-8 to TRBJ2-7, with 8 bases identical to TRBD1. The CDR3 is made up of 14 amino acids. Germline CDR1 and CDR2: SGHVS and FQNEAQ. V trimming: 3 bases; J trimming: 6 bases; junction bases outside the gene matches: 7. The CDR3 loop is CASSLTGVVGEQYF. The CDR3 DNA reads TGTGCCAGCAGCTTGACAGGGGTGGTTGGCGAGCAGTACTTC.

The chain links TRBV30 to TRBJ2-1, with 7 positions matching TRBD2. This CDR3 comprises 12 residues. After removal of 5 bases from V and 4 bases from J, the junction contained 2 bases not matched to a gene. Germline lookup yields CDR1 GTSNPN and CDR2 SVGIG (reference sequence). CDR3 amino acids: CAWGEGYNEQFF. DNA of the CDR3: TGTGCCTGGGGGGAGGGGTACAATGAGCAGTTCTTC.

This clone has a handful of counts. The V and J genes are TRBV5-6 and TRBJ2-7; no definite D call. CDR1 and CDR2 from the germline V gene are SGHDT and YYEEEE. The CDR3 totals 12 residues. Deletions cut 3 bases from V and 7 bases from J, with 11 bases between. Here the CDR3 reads CASSSLPEEQYF. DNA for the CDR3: TGTGCCAGCAGCTCCCTGCCAGAAGAGCAGTACTTC.

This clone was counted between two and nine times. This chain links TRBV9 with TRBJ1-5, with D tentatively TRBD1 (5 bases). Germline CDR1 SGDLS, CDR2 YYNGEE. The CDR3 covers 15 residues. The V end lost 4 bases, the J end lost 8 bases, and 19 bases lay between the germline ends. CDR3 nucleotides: TGTGCCAGCAGCCCAAGGTCAGGGACCACGGAGCCCCAGCATTTT. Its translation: CASSPRSGTTEPQHF. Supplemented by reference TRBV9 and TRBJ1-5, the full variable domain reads DSGVTQTPKHLITATGQRVTLRCSPRSGDLSVYWYQQSLDQGLQFLIQYYNGEERAKGNILERFSAQQFPDLHSELNLSSLELGDSALYFCASSPRSGTTEPQHFGDGTRLSIL.

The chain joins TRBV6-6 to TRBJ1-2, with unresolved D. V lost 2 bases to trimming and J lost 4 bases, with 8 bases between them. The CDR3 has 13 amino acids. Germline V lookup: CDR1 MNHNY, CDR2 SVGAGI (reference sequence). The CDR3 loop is CASSYAPSYGYTF. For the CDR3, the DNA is TGTGCCAGCAGTTACGCCCCCAGCTATGGCTACACCTTC.

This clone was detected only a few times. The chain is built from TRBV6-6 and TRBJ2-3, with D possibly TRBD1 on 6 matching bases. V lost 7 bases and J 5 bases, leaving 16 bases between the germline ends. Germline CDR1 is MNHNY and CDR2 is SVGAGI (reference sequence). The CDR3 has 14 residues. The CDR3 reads CASTPGQGGDTQYF. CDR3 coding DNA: TGTGCCAGCACTCCGGGACAAGGAGGAGATACGCAGTATTTT.

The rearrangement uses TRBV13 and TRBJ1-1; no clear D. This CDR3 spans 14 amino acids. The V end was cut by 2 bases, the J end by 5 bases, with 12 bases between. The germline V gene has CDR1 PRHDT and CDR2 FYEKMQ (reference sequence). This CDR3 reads CASSLSRMRTEAFF. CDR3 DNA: TGTGCCAGCAGCTTAAGTCGTATGAGGACTGAAGCTTTCTTT.

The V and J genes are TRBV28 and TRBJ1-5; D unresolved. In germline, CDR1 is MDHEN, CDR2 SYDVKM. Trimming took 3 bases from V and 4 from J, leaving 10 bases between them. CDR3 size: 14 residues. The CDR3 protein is CASSFGQTNQPQHF. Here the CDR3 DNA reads TGTGCCAGCAGTTTTGGCCAGACTAATCAGCCCCAGCATTTT.

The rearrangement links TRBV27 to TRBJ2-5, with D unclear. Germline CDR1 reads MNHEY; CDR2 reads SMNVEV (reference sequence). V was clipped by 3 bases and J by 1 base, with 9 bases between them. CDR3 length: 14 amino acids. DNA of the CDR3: TGTGCCAGCAGTTTGGCCAGTCCCCAAGAGACCCAGTACTTC. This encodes CASSLASPQETQYF.

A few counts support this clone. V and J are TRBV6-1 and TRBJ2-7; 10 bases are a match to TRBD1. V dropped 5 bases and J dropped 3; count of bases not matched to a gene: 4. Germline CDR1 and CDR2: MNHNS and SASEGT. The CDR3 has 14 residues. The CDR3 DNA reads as TGTGCCAGCAGTCCGTGGACAGGGGGCTACGAGCAGTACTTC. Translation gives CASSPWTGGYEQYF.

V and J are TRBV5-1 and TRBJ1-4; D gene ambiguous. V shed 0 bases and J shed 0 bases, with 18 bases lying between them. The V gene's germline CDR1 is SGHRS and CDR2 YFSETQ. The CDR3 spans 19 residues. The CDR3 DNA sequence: TGCGCCAGCAGCTTGGGCAGACACGGGTACGGGACAACTAATGAAAAACTGTTTTTT. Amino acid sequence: CASSLGRHGYGTTNEKLFF.